This T cell receptor beta chain comes out of a study of graft-versus-host responses after intestinal transplantation. Across the study: Multivisceral, liver-intestinal, or isolated intestinal transplants were performed in recipients. Uniformly, recipients were administered anti-thymocyte globulin induction with subsequent tacrolimus and steroids for approximately three years.

The method was immunoSEQ multiplex PCR; TCRdb's version includes in-frame clones alone and lacks a portion of them. The table shows over 100,000 clones, with approximately 94% occurring only once. General study results and limits: The marrow of recipients harbored GvH clones, and ileum or blood showed some of them first.

As for this clone: As yet, its antigen is unknown.

The source was unstimulated CD4+ T cells sorted from spleen or lymph node cells, collected before transplant. The source is a human donor who was the organ donor for an intestinal transplant.

CDR3 amino acids: CSVRGRDNEVSGANVLTF. The DNA of the CDR3 is TGCAGCGTTCGGGGCCGGGACAATGAAGTCTCTGGGGCCAACGTCCTGACTTTC. V is TRBV29-1 and J is TRBJ2-6; possibly TRBD1 for D (6 bases). Germline loops: CDR1 SQVTM, CDR2 ANQGSEA. This CDR3 has 18 amino acids. Trimming removed 5 bases from V and 0 bases from J, with 20 bases in between.